This entry lists 26 T cell receptor beta chains sequenced from one sample in a study of blood T cell repertoires in COVID-19. The assay was immunoSEQ multiplex PCR, and TCRdb's table has in-frame clones only and misses some. The profile covers more than 200,000 clones, with 86% appearing a single time and about 2.2% taken by the ten largest. The sequenced sample consisted of peripheral blood. These TCRs come from a woman aged 45-60 years with acute or convalescent COVID-19.

V usage is TRBV6-5 and J usage is TRBJ1-1; TRBD1 aligns across 8 bases. The length of the CDR3 is 16 residues. Germline assignment: CDR1 MNHEY and CDR2 SVGAGI. V lost 4 bases to trimming and J lost 1 base; unmatched junction nucleotides: 8. CDR3: CASSSLGQVRNTEAFF. CDR3 in DNA: TGTGCCAGCAGTTCCTTGGGACAGGTGAGGAACACTGAAGCTTTCTTT.

The chain links TRBV5-1 to TRBJ1-4; weak D call: TRBD1 (5 bases). V shed 0 bases and J shed 7 bases, with 10 bases lying between them. The CDR3 is made up of 14 amino acids. Germline V CDR1 and CDR2: SGHRS, YFSETQ. CDR3 nucleotide sequence: TGCGCCAGCAGCTTGGCAGGGCTAGGTGAAAAACTGTTTTTT. Protein sequence: CASSLAGLGEKLFF.

The J gene is TRBJ2-1, the V gene TRBV7-9; D not resolved. Between the trimmed V and J ends, which lost 5 bases and 7 bases, there was a span of 15 bases. Germline V CDR1 and CDR2: SEHNR, FQNEAQ (reference sequence). CDR3 length equals 14 residues. The CDR3 DNA sequence: TGTGCCAGCAGCCTGGCTTTCACCAAGAATGAGCAGTTCTTC. It translates to CASSLAFTKNEQFF.

The chain employs TRBV15 and TRBJ2-5; 7 bases align to TRBD1. The V gene's germline CDR1 is LNHNV and CDR2 YYDKDF (reference sequence). J lost 1 base, V lost 1 base, and 3 bases had no gene match. This CDR3 comprises 15 residues. CDR3 residues: CATSRGDSPQETQYF. CDR3 bases: TGTGCCACCAGCAGAGGGGACAGTCCCCAAGAGACCCAGTACTTC.

The gene calls are TRBV6-2 or TRBV6-3 and TRBJ2-7; D might be TRBD2 (6 bases). CDR3 length: 14 residues. V lost 4 bases and J 2 bases, leaving 12 bases between the germline ends. CDR1 is MNHEY, CDR2 SVGEGT, per germline. Written as DNA, the CDR3 is TGTGCCAGCAGTTCGACTAGGAATGCCTACGAGCAGTACTTC. This gives the protein CASSSTRNAYEQYF.

This clone was recorded once. The V gene is TRBV11-3, the J gene TRBJ2-1; TRBD1 agrees at 11 bases. V lost 4 bases to trimming and J lost 4 bases; unmatched junction nucleotides: 3. The CDR3 runs 15 residues. CDR1 SGHNT and CDR2 YENEEA come from the germline V gene. CDR3 bases: TGTGCCAGCAGCTGGACAGGGGGCCCTTACAATGAGCAGTTCTTC. The encoded protein is CASSWTGGPYNEQFF.

V and J are TRBV7-9 and TRBJ1-1, with D tentatively TRBD1 (5 bases). This CDR3 region has 14 residues. Between the trimmed V and J ends, which lost 4 bases and 0 bases, there was a span of 9 bases. Looked up from germline, CDR1 is SEHNR and CDR2 is FQNEAQ (reference sequence). CDR3 in DNA: TGTGCCAGCAGCTCACAGGTCCTGAACACTGAAGCTTTCTTT. Protein sequence: CASSSQVLNTEAFF.

The chain couples TRBV4-3 to TRBJ1-1, with D hard to call. Per the germline V gene, CDR1 is LGHNA and CDR2 is YSLEER. V was trimmed by 4 bases and J by 5 bases, leaving 14 bases between them. CDR3 size: 14 residues. In nucleotides, the CDR3 is TGCGCCAGCAGCCGGGAAAGGACGGGGACTGAAGCTTTCTTT. It is translated as CASSRERTGTEAFF.

This clone was found once. The chain couples TRBV7-2 to TRBJ2-6, with D possibly being TRBD1 (6 bases). The V end lost 1 base, the J end lost 2 bases, and 6 bases lay between the germline ends. Germline CDR1 reads SGHTA; CDR2 reads FQGNSA. The CDR3 runs to 15 residues. This CDR3 reads CASSLDRAGANVLTF. The CDR3 nucleotides read TGTGCCAGCAGCTTAGACAGGGCTGGGGCCAACGTCCTGACTTTC. Drawing the rest from reference TRBV7-2 and TRBJ2-6, the complete variable domain is GAGVSQSPSNKVTEKGKDVELRCDPISGHTALYWYRQSLGQGLEFLIYFQGNSAPDKSGLPSDRFSAERTGGSVSTLTIQRTQQEDSAVYLCASSLDRAGANVLTFGAGSRLTVL.

The chain uses TRBV9 and TRBJ2-1; 7 nucleotides agree with TRBD2. Germline loops: CDR1 SGDLS, CDR2 YYNGEE. CDR3 length: 15 residues. The trim removed 0 bases at V and 10 bases at J, leaving 10 bases unmatched. The CDR3 DNA reads as TGTGCCAGCAGCGTAGGTGGGCTAGCGGAGGGAGAGCAGTTCTTC. It codes for CASSVGGLAEGEQFF. Full variable domain (missing parts from reference TRBV9 and TRBJ2-1): DSGVTQTPKHLITATGQRVTLRCSPRSGDLSVYWYQQSLDQGLQFLIQYYNGEERAKGNILERFSAQQFPDLHSELNLSSLELGDSALYFCASSVGGLAEGEQFFGPGTRLTVL.

This rearrangement joins TRBV4-1 to TRBJ1-3; TRBD1 might be the D (5 bases). V lost 4 bases to trimming and J lost 2 bases, with 12 bases between them. The CDR3 spans 15 residues. Germline CDR1 is MGHRA and CDR2 is YSYEKL. The CDR3, as DNA: TGCGCCAGCAGCCCCCGGTGGGGGGCTGGAAACACCATATATTTT. It translates to CASSPRWGAGNTIYF.

The chain is built from TRBV12-3 or TRBV12-4 and TRBJ2-3, with TRBD1 matching over 7 bases. With 8 bases clipped from V and 3 bases from J, the junction kept 2 bases outside the gene matches. This CDR3 contains 12 residues. CDR3 region: CASGTATDTQYF. In DNA form, the CDR3 reads TGTGCCAGCGGGACAGCTACAGATACGCAGTATTTT.

The chain employs TRBV5-4 and TRBJ2-2, with D maybe TRBD1 (6 bases). This CDR3 spans 15 amino acids. V was trimmed by 4 bases and J by 2 bases, leaving 12 bases between them. Germline V gene data show CDR1 as SGHNT and CDR2 as YYREEE (reference sequence). Here the CDR3 DNA reads TGTGCCAGCAGCCTCCAGGGGAGAAACACCGGGGAGCTGTTTTTT. As protein: CASSLQGRNTGELFF.

This clone occurred a few times. The rearrangement uses TRBV24-1 and TRBJ2-3; 9 bases match TRBD2. Trimming took 4 bases from V and 4 from J; bases not matched to a gene: 14. Germline V gene lookup returns CDR1 KGHDR and CDR2 SFDVKD. There are 18 residues in the CDR3. The CDR3 nucleotides are TGTGCCACCAGTGACGCGGGAGGGCTCGGGGAGGCCCCAGATACGCAGTATTTT. Residues: CATSDAGGLGEAPDTQYF.

The chain joins TRBV6-5 to TRBJ2-7; 7 bases fit TRBD1. Germline V gene data show CDR1 as MNHEY and CDR2 as SVGAGI. The CDR3 length is 15 residues. V shed 0 bases, J shed 10 bases, and the junction held 12 bases outside the gene matches. This CDR3 reads CASSYSGSNGQDQYF. The CDR3 coding sequence is TGTGCCAGCAGTTACTCCGGCTCCAACGGACAGGACCAGTACTTC.

CDR3 loop: CASSEYTDITGELFF. CDR3 bases: TGTGCCAGCAGTGAATATACCGACATTACCGGGGAGCTGTTTTTT. The chain combines TRBV25-1 with TRBJ2-2, with D uncertain. The CDR3 has 15 residues. Germline loops: CDR1 MGHDK, CDR2 SYGVNS. Trimming shortened V by 0 bases and J by 5 bases, and 10 bases separated the two germline ends.

The chain carries TRBV21-1 and TRBJ2-3; TRBD1, the table's D call, was not compared with the DNA. TRBV21-1 is a recognized pseudogene. This CDR3 region has 19 residues. CDR3 DNA: TGTGCCAGCAGCAAAGAATTAATCGGGGTGGGGGCTAGCACAGATACGCAGTATTTT. It is translated as CASSKELIGVGASTDTQYF.

The chain carries TRBV30 and TRBJ1-5; D unclear. V was cut by 7 bases and J by 6 bases, with 19 bases left in between. The CDR3 runs 14 residues. Looked up from germline, CDR1 is GTSNPN and CDR2 is SVGIG (reference sequence). The CDR3 loop reads CALRYRGDGQPQHF. The DNA of the CDR3 is TGTGCCTTGCGTTACCGGGGAGATGGTCAGCCCCAGCATTTT.

This clone occurred a few times. The chain couples TRBV19 to TRBJ2-7; D gene ambiguous. The germline V gene encodes CDR1 LNHDA and CDR2 SQIVND (reference sequence). The CDR3 consists of 15 residues. V lost 0 bases, J lost 0 bases, and 9 bases lay in between. The CDR3 spells CASSIDAASSYEQYF. CDR3 DNA: TGTGCCAGTAGTATAGATGCCGCGAGCTCCTACGAGCAGTACTTC. Supplemented by reference TRBV19 and TRBJ2-7, the full variable domain reads DGGITQSPKYLFRKEGQNVTLSCEQNLNHDAMYWYRQDPGQGLRLIYYSQIVNDFQKGDIAEGYSVSREKKESFPLTVTSAQKNPTAFYLCASSIDAASSYEQYFGPGTRLTVT.

With respect to this clone: This may arise from a read error, as a much more abundant clone is one base away. The same CDR3 also results from other DNA sequences found in this sample. V usage is TRBV27 and J usage is TRBJ2-7; no reliable D call. The V end lost 2 bases, the J end lost 0 bases, and 8 bases lay between the germline ends. The CDR3 loop spans 14 amino acids. Per the germline V gene, CDR1 is MNHEY and CDR2 is SMNVEV (reference sequence). The DNA for the CDR3 is TGTGCCAGCAGTTTAGTCGGTAGCTCCTACGAGCAGTACTTC. As protein: CASSLVGSSYEQYF.

In nucleotides, the CDR3 is TGCGCCAGCCGAGGGTGGCGGGGGTTCACAGATACGCAGTATTTT. Translated: CASRGWRGFTDTQYF. The rearrangement uses TRBV10-2 and TRBJ2-3, with 7 nucleotides matching TRBD2. The ends lost 8 bases at V and 2 bases at J; junction bases unmatched: 10. This CDR3 spans 15 amino acids. Germline V CDR1 and CDR2: WSHSY, SAAADI.

The J gene is TRBJ2-7, the V gene TRBV6-5; 13 bases fit TRBD2. The J segment lost 4 bases and the V segment lost 7 bases, leaving 7 bases of the junction unmatched. Looked up from germline, CDR1 is MNHEY and CDR2 is SVGAGI. The length of the CDR3 is 15 residues. The CDR3 region is CASTRLAGGHYEQYF. The DNA for the CDR3 is TGTGCCAGCACCCGACTAGCGGGGGGCCATTACGAGCAGTACTTC.

CDR3 sequence (DNA): TGTGCCAGCAGCCCGGTACGGGGTGTCCAAGAGACCCAGTACTTC. This codes for CASSPVRGVQETQYF. V is TRBV7-9 and J is TRBJ2-5, with a weak D call TRBD2 (5 bases). V lost 5 bases and J 1 base, leaving 14 bases between the germline ends. CDR1 is SEHNR, CDR2 FQNEAQ, per germline (reference sequence). This CDR3 has 15 amino acids.

This chain connects TRBV19 to TRBJ1-2; TRBD1 might be the D (6 bases). Germline CDR1 reads LNHDA; CDR2 reads SQIVND (reference sequence). This CDR3 contains 14 residues. Trimming took off 9 bases at V and 6 bases at J, with 20 bases between the two ends. CDR3 loop: CASAFGRTVNGYTF. The DNA of the CDR3 is TGTGCCAGCGCTTTCGGAAGGACAGTCAATGGCTACACCTTC.

The gene calls are TRBV19 and TRBJ1-5, with TRBD1 identical over 7 bases. The CDR3 is made up of 13 amino acids. CDR1 is LNHDA and CDR2 is SQIVND in the germline V gene (reference sequence). The V segment lost 10 bases and the J segment 3 bases; nucleotides outside the gene matches: 6. DNA of the CDR3: TGTGCCACCAGAGACAGGGTCAATCAGCCCCAGCATTTT. Its protein product is CATRDRVNQPQHF.

This clone appeared a few times. V gene TRBV10-3 combines with J gene TRBJ1-5, with D hard to call. V lost 2 bases and J 1 base, leaving 6 bases between the germline ends. The CDR3 totals 14 residues. Germline V gives CDR1 ENHRY, CDR2 SYGVKD. The CDR3 loop is CAISERGSNQPQHF. CDR3 in DNA: TGTGCCATCAGTGAGAGAGGGAGCAATCAGCCCCAGCATTTT.